This T cell receptor beta chain stems from a study of blood T cell repertoires in COVID-19. Participant reports of clinical history set cohort assignment. Recovered status in Cohort 3 required two negative PCRs, clearance, or symptom resolution. This CDR3 has 16 amino acids. V lost 5 bases, J lost 4 bases, and 16 bases stayed unmatched. Germline-derived CDR1 and CDR2 are SQVTM and ANQGSEA. Original processing notes: Estimation of nucleated cell counts was performed using reference gene primer amplification. The protocol was immunoSEQ multiplex PCR, while the TCRdb copy is restricted to in-frame clones and leaves out a portion. D and trimming were read from the DNA, whereas the V and J calls and clone size are those reported in that table. The sample yields around 250,000 clones, 75% to 90% seen once.

This sequence originates from a woman aged 50 to 60 who had recovered from COVID-19. The source material was PBMCs or T cells enriched from blood (not recorded which). The chain carries TRBV29-1 and TRBJ1-2; 7 bases are shared with TRBD1. This CDR3 is CSVQFRQGTLGYGYTF. The CDR3 nucleotides are TGCAGCGTTCAATTCAGACAGGGCACGCTGGGCTATGGCTACACCTTC.